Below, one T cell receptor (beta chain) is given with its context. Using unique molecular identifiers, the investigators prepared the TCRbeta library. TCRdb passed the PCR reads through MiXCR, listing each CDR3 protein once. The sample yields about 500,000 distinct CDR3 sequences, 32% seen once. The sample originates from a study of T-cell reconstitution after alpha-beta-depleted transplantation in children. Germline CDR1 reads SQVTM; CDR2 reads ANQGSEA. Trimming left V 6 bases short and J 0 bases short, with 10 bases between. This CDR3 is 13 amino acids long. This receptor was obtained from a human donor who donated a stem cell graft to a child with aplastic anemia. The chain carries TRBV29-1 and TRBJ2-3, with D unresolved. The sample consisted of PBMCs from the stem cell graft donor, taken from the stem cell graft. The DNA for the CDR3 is TGCAGCGTAGGAAGCGTGAGCACAGATACGCAGTATTTT. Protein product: CSVGSVSTDTQYF.